This T cell receptor (beta chain) was profiled in a study of blood T cell repertoires in COVID-19. Study in general: Some COVID-19 samples were acute and others convalescent; all came from the United States, Italy and Spain.

The J segment lost 2 bases and the V segment lost 3 bases, leaving 10 bases of the junction unmatched. The germline V gene has CDR1 WSHSY and CDR2 SAAADI. This CDR3 is 19 amino acids long. Libraries were prepared by immunoSEQ multiplex PCR; TCRdb keeps only in-frame clonotypes and omits some of them. The table lists about 300,000 clones, roughly 85% of them singletons. Those who participated ranged in age from roughly 18 to 89 years and resided in 20 to 25 US areas. This receptor was taken from a woman aged 50 to 65 who had recovered from COVID-19. Sequenced sample: PBMCs or T cells enriched from blood (not recorded which). The rearrangement joins TRBV10-2 to TRBJ2-1, with 13 bases that match TRBD2. CDR3 loop: CASSETHIGLAGAYNEQFF. CDR3 sequence (DNA): TGCGCCAGCAGTGAAACCCACATAGGACTAGCGGGGGCCTACAATGAGCAGTTCTTC.